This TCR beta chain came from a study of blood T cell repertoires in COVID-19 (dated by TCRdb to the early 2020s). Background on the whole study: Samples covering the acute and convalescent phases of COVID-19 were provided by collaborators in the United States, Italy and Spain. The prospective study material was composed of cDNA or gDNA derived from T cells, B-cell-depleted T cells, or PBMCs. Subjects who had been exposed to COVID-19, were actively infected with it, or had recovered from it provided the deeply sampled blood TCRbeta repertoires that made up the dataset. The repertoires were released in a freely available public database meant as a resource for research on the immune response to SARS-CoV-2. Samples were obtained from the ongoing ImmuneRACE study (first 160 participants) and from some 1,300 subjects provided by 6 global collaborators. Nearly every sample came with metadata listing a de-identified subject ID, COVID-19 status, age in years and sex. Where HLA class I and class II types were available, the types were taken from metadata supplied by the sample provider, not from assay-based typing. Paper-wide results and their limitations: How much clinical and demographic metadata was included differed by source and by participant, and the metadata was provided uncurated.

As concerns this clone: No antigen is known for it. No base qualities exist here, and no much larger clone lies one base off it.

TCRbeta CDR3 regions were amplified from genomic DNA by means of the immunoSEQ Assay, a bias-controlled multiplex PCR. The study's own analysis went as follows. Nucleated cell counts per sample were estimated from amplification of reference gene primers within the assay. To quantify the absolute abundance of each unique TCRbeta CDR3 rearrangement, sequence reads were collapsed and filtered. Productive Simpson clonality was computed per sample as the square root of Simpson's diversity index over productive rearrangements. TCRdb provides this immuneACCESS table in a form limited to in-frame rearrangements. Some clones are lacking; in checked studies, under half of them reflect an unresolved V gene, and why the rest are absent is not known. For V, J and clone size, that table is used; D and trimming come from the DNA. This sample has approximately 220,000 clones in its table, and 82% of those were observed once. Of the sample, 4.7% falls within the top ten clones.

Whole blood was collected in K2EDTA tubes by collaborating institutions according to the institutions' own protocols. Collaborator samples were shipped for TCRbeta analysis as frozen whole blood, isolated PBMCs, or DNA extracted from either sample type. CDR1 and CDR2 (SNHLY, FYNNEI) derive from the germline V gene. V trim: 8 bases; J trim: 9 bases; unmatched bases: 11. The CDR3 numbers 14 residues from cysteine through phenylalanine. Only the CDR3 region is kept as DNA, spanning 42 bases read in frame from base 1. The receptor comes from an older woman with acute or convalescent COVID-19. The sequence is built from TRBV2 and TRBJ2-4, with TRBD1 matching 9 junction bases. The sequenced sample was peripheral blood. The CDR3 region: CASAETGTGLIQYF. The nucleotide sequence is TGTGCCAGCGCCGAAACCGGGACAGGGCTCATTCAGTACTTC.